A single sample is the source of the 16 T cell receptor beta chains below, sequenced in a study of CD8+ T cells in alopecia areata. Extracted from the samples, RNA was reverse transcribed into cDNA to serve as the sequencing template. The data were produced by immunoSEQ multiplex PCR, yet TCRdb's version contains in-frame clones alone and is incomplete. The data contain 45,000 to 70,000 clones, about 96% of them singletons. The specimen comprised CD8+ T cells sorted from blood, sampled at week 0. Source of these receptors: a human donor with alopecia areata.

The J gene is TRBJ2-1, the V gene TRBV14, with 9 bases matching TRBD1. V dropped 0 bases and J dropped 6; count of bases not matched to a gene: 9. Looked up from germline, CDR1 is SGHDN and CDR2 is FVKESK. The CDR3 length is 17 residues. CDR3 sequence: CASSQDLSRTGANEQFF. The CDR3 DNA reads TGTGCCAGCAGCCAAGATTTGTCCCGGACAGGGGCCAATGAGCAGTTCTTC.

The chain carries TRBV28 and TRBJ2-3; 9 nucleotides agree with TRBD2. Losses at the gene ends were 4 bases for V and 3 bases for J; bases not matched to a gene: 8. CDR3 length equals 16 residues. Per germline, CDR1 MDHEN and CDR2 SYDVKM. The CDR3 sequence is CASSSLPSGETDTQYF. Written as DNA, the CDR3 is TGTGCCAGCAGTTCCCTCCCTAGCGGGGAGACAGATACGCAGTATTTT.

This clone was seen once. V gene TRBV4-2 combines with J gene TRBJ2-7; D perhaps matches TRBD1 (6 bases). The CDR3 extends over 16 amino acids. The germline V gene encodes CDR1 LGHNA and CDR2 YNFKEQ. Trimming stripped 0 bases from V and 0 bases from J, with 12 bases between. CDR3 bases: TGTGCCAGCAGCCAAGAGGGGCAGGGGAGCTCCTACGAGCAGTACTTC. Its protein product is CASSQEGQGSSYEQYF.

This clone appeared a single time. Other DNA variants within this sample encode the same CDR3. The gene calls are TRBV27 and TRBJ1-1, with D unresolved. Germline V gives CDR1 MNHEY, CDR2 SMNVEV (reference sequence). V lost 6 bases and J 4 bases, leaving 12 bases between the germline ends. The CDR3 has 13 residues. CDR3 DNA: TGTGCCAGCAGGCTAACCTTGGGCACTGAAGCTTTCTTT. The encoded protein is CASRLTLGTEAFF.

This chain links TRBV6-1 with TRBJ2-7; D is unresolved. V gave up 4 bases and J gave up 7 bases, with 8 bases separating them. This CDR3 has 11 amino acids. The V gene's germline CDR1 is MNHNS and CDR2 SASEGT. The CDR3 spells CASSGRREQYF. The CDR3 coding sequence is TGTGCCAGCAGTGGACGGAGAGAGCAGTACTTC.

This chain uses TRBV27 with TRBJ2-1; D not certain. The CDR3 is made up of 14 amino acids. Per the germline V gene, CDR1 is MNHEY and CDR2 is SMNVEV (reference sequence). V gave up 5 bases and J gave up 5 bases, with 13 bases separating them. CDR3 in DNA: TGTGCCAGCAGTCCCTTCTTGGAGAACAATGAGCAGTTCTTC. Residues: CASSPFLENNEQFF.

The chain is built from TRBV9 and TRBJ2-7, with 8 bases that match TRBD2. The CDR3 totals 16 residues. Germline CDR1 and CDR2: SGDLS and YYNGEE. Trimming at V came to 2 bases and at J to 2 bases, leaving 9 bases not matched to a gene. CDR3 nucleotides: TGTGCCAGCAGCGTGGGGAGCGGGGGTGAAACCTACGAGCAGTACTTC. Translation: CASSVGSGGETYEQYF.

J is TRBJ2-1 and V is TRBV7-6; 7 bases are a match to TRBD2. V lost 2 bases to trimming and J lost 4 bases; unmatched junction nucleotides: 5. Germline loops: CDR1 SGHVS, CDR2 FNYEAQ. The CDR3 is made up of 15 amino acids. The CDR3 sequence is CASSLTGGEYNEQFF. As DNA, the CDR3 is TGTGCCAGCAGCTTAACTGGGGGGGAATACAATGAGCAGTTCTTC.

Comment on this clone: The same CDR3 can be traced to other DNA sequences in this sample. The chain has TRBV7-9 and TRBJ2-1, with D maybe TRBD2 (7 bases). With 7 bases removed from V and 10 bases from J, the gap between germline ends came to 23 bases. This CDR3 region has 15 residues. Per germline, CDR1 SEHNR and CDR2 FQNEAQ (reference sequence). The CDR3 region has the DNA TGTGCCAGCACCCTCGAGGGGGGGCGTGTAGACGAGCAGTTCTTC. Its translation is CASTLEGGRVDEQFF.

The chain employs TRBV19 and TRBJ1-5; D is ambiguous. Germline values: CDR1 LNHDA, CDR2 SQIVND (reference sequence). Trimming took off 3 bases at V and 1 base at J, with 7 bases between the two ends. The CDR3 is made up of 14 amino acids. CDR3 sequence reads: CASSIIGSNQPQHF. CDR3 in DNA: TGTGCCAGTAGTATTATCGGGAGCAATCAGCCCCAGCATTTT.

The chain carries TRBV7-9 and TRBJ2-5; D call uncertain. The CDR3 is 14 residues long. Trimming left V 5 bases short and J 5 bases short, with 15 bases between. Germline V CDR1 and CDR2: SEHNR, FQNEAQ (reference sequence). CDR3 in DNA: TGTGCCAGCAGCCCCCCCGGTGGCCCGGAGACCCAGTACTTC. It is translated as CASSPPGGPETQYF.

The CDR3 region has the DNA TGTGCCAGCAGCGTCGCGGCAACTAACTATGGCTACACCTTC. Translation gives CASSVAATNYGYTF. The V and J genes are TRBV9 and TRBJ1-2; D gene unclear. From germline, CDR1 is SGDLS and CDR2 YYNGEE. The V end was cut by 2 bases, the J end by 0 bases, with 8 bases between. There are 14 residues in the CDR3.

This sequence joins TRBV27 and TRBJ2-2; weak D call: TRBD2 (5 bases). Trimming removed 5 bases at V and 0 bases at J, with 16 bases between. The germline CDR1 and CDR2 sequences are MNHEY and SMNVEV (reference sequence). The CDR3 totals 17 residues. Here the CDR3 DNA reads TGTGCCAGCAGTCCCTTCGGACTGAACGCGAACACCGGGGAGCTGTTTTTT. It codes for CASSPFGLNANTGELFF.

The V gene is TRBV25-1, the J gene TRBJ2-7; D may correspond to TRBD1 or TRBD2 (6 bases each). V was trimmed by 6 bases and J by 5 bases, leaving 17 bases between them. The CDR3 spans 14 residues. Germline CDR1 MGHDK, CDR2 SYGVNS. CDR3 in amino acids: CASSQNPRGHEQYF. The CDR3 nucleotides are TGTGCCAGCAGCCAGAACCCCCGGGGGCACGAGCAGTACTTC.

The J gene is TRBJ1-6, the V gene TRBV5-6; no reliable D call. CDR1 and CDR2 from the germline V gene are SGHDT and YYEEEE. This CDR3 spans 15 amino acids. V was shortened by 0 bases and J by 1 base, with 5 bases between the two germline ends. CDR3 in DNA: TGTGCCAGCAGCTTGGGCCAGTCCTATAATTCACCCCTCCACTTT. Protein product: CASSLGQSYNSPLHF.

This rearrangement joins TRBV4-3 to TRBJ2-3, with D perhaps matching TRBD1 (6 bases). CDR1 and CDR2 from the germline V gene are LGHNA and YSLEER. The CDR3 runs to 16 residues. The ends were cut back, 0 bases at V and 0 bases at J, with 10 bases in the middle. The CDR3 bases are TGCGCCAGCAGCCAAGATACAGGACAGAGCACAGATACGCAGTATTTT. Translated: CASSQDTGQSTDTQYF.